This T cell receptor beta chain originates from a study of post-analysis software for immune sequencing data. Unmatched junction bases numbered 18, after V lost 7 bases and J lost 2 bases. Germline CDR1 reads SQVTM; CDR2 reads ANQGSEA. This CDR3 has 17 residues. Study-level points and caveats: Five TRBV segments (TRBV5-6, TRBV5-1 and TRBV20-1 among them) occurred more frequently in patients than in controls. Diversity measured as normalized Chao1 was significantly lower in multiple sclerosis patients than in controls. The authors found that F measure strongly co-clustered same-batch samples.

Prepared libraries of TCR beta cDNA carried unique molecular identifiers. MiXCR, applied by TCRdb to the PCR reads, yields one record per CDR3 protein. The sample carries fewer than 900,000 distinct CDR3 sequences, more than 45% recorded once. This clonotype came up a few times. Its target is not known. This TCR was sampled from a girl aged 5-17 years with multiple sclerosis. The chain is built from TRBV29-1 and TRBJ2-3, with 7 nucleotides matching TRBD1. Sequencing used blood. The CDR3 DNA follows: TGCAGCGCTAGGCCACACAGGGGCTCTAACCCCACAGATACGCAGTATTTT. This encodes CSARPHRGSNPTDTQYF.